The present T cell receptor (beta chain) was sequenced within a study of T cells in Graves' hyperthyroidism and ophthalmopathy. Researchers took RNA transcripts and amplified the TCR beta CDR3 regions from them. The study used the HTBI primer set for a first-round RT-PCR of the TCR CDR3. TCRdb recomputed calls from the multiplex PCR reads with MiXCR, one row per CDR3 protein. The table includes roughly 350,000 distinct CDR3 sequences, about 14% detected once. Many counts were recorded for this clonotype. What it binds is unknown. Study-level findings and limits: Blood also contained most expanded thyroid clonotypes above 0.001. Model predictions of ophthalmopathy came a median around 6.5 months before onset.

Between the trimmed V and J ends, which lost 1 base and 0 bases, there was a span of 15 bases. CDR3 size: 17 residues. Sequencing was done on a sample of blood. The clonotype comes from a woman in her thirties with Graves' ophthalmopathy. This chain uses TRBV12-3 or TRBV12-4 with TRBJ1-2, with D unclear. The CDR3 coding sequence is TGTGCCAGCAGTTTAGGGAGGACGACCGGGCCTAACTATGGCTACACCTTC. Translation: CASSLGRTTGPNYGYTF.